The 15 T cell receptor beta chains below come from one sample, sequenced in a study of blood T cell repertoires in COVID-19. Clones were read by immunoSEQ multiplex PCR, and TCRdb kept only the in-frame ones, dropping some. Among about 160,000 clones listed, roughly nine tenths were seen once. Sequenced material: peripheral blood. These receptors were taken from a woman aged 70 to 79 with acute or convalescent COVID-19.

CDR3 loop: CASSKGGVNEQFF. As DNA, the CDR3 is TGTGCCAGCAGCAAGGGAGGGGTCAATGAGCAGTTCTTC. The V call is TRBV7-3, the J call TRBJ2-1; 7 nucleotides align to TRBD2. J lost 6 bases, V lost 5 bases, and 4 bases had no gene match. CDR1 and CDR2 from the germline V gene are SGHTA and FQGTGA. There are 13 residues in the CDR3.

The rearrangement links TRBV9 to TRBJ1-1; TRBD1 might be the D (5 bases). Germline CDR1 SGDLS, CDR2 YYNGEE. The V gene lost 0 bases and the J gene lost 0 bases, with 9 bases spanning the gap. The CDR3 spans 15 residues. CDR3 nucleotide sequence: TGTGCCAGCAGCGTAGGAGCAGGGCTGAACACTGAAGCTTTCTTT. This translates into CASSVGAGLNTEAFF.

V is TRBV12-3 or TRBV12-4 and J is TRBJ1-4; 7 bases align to TRBD1. The ends lost 3 bases at V and 6 bases at J; junction bases unmatched: 1. The length of the CDR3 is 13 residues. CDR3 residues: CASSLTGYEKLFF. CDR3 sequence (DNA): TGTGCCAGCAGTTTGACAGGGTATGAAAAACTGTTTTTT.

CDR3 sequence (DNA): TGTGCCAGTAGTATCTTCCAGGCCACCGGGGAGCTGTTTTTT. It encodes CASSIFQATGELFF. The chain is built from TRBV19 and TRBJ2-2; D is uncertain. The CDR3 has 14 amino acids. Germline CDR1 is LNHDA and CDR2 is SQIVND (reference sequence). Trimming removed 3 bases from V and 4 bases from J, with 9 bases in between.

The V and J genes are TRBV27 and TRBJ2-7; a possible D gene is TRBD1 (6 bases). The V gene's germline CDR1 is MNHEY and CDR2 SMNVEV (reference sequence). V was pared by 5 bases and J by 5 bases, with 19 bases between. The CDR3 runs to 15 residues. CDR3 loop: CASSPPSGVSNEQYF. The CDR3 DNA sequence: TGTGCCAGCAGTCCACCATCAGGGGTCAGCAACGAGCAGTACTTC.

CDR3 protein: CASSPATGNYGYTF. The DNA for the CDR3 is TGTGCCAGCAGTCCGGCCACAGGGAACTATGGCTACACCTTC. The chain has TRBV27 and TRBJ1-2; tentative D call: TRBD1 (6 bases). The CDR3 loop spans 14 amino acids. Germline V gives CDR1 MNHEY, CDR2 SMNVEV (reference sequence). Trimming cost V 5 bases and J 2 bases, with 12 bases left between them.

This rearrangement joins TRBV4-2 to TRBJ1-2; D gene ambiguous. V shed 0 bases and J shed 2 bases, with 13 bases lying between them. CDR3 length: 16 residues. The germline V gene encodes CDR1 LGHNA and CDR2 YNFKEQ. Here the CDR3 reads CASSQETSGRNYGYTF. DNA for the CDR3: TGTGCCAGCAGCCAAGAGACCTCCGGGAGGAACTATGGCTACACCTTC.

This chain links TRBV4-2 with TRBJ1-3, with a weak D call TRBD1 (5 bases). The germline CDR1 and CDR2 sequences are LGHNA and YNFKEQ. V was shortened by 0 bases and J by 11 bases, with 17 bases between the two germline ends. The CDR3 is 15 amino acids. The CDR3 DNA reads TGTGCCAGCAGCCAAGATGGCGGGACTGGCGTGGCCATATATTTT. Translation gives CASSQDGGTGVAIYF.

V and J are TRBV7-2 and TRBJ2-2; TRBD1 matches at 11 bases. V shed 5 bases, J shed 5 bases, and the junction held 10 bases outside the gene matches. The CDR3 extends over 17 amino acids. Germline V gives CDR1 SGHTA, CDR2 FQGNSA. Here the CDR3 reads CASSPPGQGGGTGELFF. The DNA of the CDR3 is TGTGCCAGCAGCCCTCCGGGACAGGGGGGCGGGACCGGGGAGCTGTTTTTT.

The chain links TRBV6-5 to TRBJ1-2, with 7 bases lining up with TRBD1. Looked up from germline, CDR1 is MNHEY and CDR2 is SVGAGI. V gave up 6 bases and J gave up 0 bases; unmatched junction bases: 4. The CDR3 is 14 residues long. The CDR3 DNA follows: TGTGCCAGCAGACGGGACAGCCCTAACTATGGCTACACCTTC. Residues: CASRRDSPNYGYTF.

In DNA form, the CDR3 reads TGTGCCAGCAGCCAAGATCCCGAACAGGGGGTGGTCTATGGCTACACCTTC. Protein product: CASSQDPEQGVVYGYTF. The chain joins TRBV4-2 to TRBJ1-2; 8 bases agree with TRBD1. This CDR3 has 17 residues. CDR1 LGHNA and CDR2 YNFKEQ come from the germline V gene. Losses at the gene ends were 0 bases for V and 4 bases for J; bases not matched to a gene: 10.

CDR3 DNA sequence: TGTGCCAGCAAGCAGGGGGCGAGAGCTGAAAAACTGTTTTTT. Its translation: CASKQGARAEKLFF. This chain links TRBV2 with TRBJ1-4, with 8 bases lining up with TRBD1. Losses at the gene ends were 7 bases for V and 7 bases for J; bases not matched to a gene: 8. The CDR3 spans 14 residues. Looked up from germline, CDR1 is SNHLY and CDR2 is FYNNEI.

The V gene is TRBV6-2 or TRBV6-3, the J gene TRBJ2-2; D might be TRBD1 (6 bases). CDR3 size: 14 residues. Germline CDR1 is MNHEY and CDR2 is SVGEGT. V was shortened by 7 bases and J by 8 bases, with 17 bases between the two germline ends. CDR3 coding DNA: TGTGCCAGCACCCCTCTCGGGACACAAGGGGAGCTGTTTTTT. It codes for CASTPLGTQGELFF.

For this clone: An end of the junction differs from the germline gene, which may be a read error. The rearrangement links TRBV24-1 to TRBJ2-3; TRBD1 aligns across 8 bases. Germline assignment: CDR1 KGHDR and CDR2 SFDVKD. The CDR3 is 13 residues long. CDR3 protein: CATSDFKGQASVF. CDR3 nucleotide sequence: TGTGCCACCAGTGATTTTAAGGGACAGGCCTCTGTTTTT.

V usage is TRBV11-2 and J usage is TRBJ1-1, with 11 bases identical to TRBD1. After removal of 1 base from V and 6 bases from J, the junction contained 7 bases not matched to a gene. This CDR3 has 16 amino acids. CDR1 and CDR2 (germline): SGHAT, FQNNGV. The CDR3 coding sequence is TGTGCCAGCAGCTTAGGAATGGACAGGGGGCTGGCTGAAGCTTTCTTT. Its translation is CASSLGMDRGLAEAFF.